This T cell receptor beta chain was obtained from a study of T cells in Graves' hyperthyroidism and ophthalmopathy. The V end was cut by 2 bases, the J end by 1 base, with 14 bases between. Germline V gene data show CDR1 as MNHEY and CDR2 as SVGEGT. This CDR3 has 16 amino acids. PBMCs were collected from a roughly 10 ml volume of fresh peripheral blood. The source material, RNA transcripts, was used to amplify TCR beta CDR3 regions. The TCR CDR3 was amplified in a first-round RT-PCR using the HTBI primer set. TCRdb used MiXCR to reprocess the multiplex PCR reads, holding one entry per CDR3 protein. The sample yields more than 300,000 distinct CDR3 sequences, roughly 18% seen once. With regard to this clonotype: This is likely a read error, given that the CDR3 carries no conserved phenylalanine or tryptophan at its end.

Sample: blood. This receptor was identified in a man between 18 and 35 years old with Graves' ophthalmopathy. The chain uses TRBV6-2 or TRBV6-3 and TRBJ1-1; D may be TRBD1 (6 bases). The chain's CDR3 is CASSYLPQGSNTEAFS. The CDR3 DNA follows: TGTGCCAGCAGTTACCTCCCTCAGGGGTCGAACACTGAAGCTTTCTCT.